This T cell receptor beta chain was recovered during a study of Ad26.COV2.S vaccination and SARS-CoV-2 variants. Study-level information: Intramuscular Ad26.COV2.S at 5x10^10 or 1x10^11 viral particles. Study-level points and caveats: Researchers cautioned that TCR breadth and depth analyses may have underestimated total T cell responses.

Generated by immunoSEQ multiplex PCR, the TCRdb table keeps only in-frame clones and is missing some. Counted here are about 350,000 clones, around 84% occurring once; the ten biggest clones make up 2.5% to 3.5%. The treatment here: roughly 19 received Ad26.COV2.S at low or high dose, single or two shots; roughly five received placebo; per-sample allocation not given. Sampling occurred on day 63 after the first vaccine or placebo injection. A few counts support this clone. Its antigen remains unidentified. This receptor was obtained from a person between 18 and 59 years old who received the Ad26.COV2.S COVID-19 vaccine or a placebo. The sequencing used peripheral blood, collected in a trial of Ad26.COV2.S vaccine versus placebo.

The CDR3 nucleotides read TGTGCCAGCAGGCGGACAGGGGGCTCTGGGGATGGCTACACCTTC. Encoded protein: CASRRTGGSGDGYTF. The V and J genes are TRBV5-6 and TRBJ1-2, with 11 bases fitting TRBD1. This CDR3 is 15 amino acids long. V shed 5 bases and J 6 bases; nucleotides not matched to a gene: 9. Germline CDR1 reads SGHDT; CDR2 reads YYEEEE.